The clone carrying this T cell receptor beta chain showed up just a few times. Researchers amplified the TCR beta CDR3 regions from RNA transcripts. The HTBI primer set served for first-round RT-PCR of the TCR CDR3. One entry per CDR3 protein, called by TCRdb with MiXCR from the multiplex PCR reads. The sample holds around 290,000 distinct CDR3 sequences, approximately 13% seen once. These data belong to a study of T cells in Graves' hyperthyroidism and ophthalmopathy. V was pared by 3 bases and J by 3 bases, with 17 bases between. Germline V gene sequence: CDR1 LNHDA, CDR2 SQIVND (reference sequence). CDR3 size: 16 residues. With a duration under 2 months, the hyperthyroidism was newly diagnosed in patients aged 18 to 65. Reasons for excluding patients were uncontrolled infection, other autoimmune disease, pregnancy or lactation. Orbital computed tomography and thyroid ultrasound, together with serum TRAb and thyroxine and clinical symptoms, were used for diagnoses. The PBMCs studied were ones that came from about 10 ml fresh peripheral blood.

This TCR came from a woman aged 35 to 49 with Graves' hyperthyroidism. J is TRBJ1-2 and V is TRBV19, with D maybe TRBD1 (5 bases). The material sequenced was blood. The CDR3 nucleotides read TGTGCCAGTAGTATGGGGAGGGGAATATCGCACTATGGCTACACCTTC. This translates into CASSMGRGISHYGYTF.